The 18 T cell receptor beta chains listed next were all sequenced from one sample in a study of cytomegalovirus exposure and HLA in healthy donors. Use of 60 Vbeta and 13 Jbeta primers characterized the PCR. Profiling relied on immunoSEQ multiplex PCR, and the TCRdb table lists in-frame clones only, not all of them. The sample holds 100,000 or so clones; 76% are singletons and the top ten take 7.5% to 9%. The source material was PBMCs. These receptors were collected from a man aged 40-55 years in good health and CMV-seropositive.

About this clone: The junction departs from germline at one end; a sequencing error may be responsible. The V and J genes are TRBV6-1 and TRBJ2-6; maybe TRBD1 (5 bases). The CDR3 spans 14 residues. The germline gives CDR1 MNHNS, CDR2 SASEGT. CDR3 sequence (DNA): TGTGCCAGCAGTGAATATCGTGGGGCCAACGGCCTGACTTTC. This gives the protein CASSEYRGANGLTF.

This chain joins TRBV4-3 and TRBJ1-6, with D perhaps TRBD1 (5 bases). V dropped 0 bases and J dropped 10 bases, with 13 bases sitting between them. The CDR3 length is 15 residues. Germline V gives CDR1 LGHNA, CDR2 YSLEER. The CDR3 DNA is TGCGCCAGCAGCCAAGATTTAAGGGGCAGATCACCCCTCCACTTT. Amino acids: CASSQDLRGRSPLHF.

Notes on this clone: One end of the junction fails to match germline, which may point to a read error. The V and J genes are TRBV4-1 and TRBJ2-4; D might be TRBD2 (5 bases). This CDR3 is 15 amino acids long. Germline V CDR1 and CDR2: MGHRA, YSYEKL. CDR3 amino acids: CASSQERWGVNSQYF. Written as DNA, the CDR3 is TGCGCCAGCAGCCAAGAGCGATGGGGAGTAAACAGTCAGTACTTC.

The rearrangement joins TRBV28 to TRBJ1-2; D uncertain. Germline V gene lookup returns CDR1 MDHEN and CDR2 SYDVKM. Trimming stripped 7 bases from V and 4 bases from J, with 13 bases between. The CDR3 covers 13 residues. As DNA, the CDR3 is TGTGCCAGCACCCCACGGGGAATCTATGGCTACACCTTC. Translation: CASTPRGIYGYTF.

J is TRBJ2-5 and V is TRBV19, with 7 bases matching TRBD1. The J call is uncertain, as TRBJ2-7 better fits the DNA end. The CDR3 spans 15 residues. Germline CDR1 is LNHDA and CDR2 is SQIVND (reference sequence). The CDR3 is CASSIVEGGHYEQYF. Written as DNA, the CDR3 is TGTGCCAGTAGTATAGTGGAAGGGGGCCACTACGAGCAGTACTTC.

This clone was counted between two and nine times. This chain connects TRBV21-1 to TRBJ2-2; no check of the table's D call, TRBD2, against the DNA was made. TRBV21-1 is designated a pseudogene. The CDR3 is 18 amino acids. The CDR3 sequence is CASSARLAGGPDTGELFF. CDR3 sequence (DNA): TGTGCCAGCAGCGCGAGACTAGCGGGAGGGCCAGACACCGGGGAGCTGTTTTTT.

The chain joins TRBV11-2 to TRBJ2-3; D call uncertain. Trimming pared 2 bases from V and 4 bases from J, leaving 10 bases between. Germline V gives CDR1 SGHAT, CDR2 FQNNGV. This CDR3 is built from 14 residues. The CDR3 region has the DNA TGTGCCAGCAGCTTATCTAATTTTCCAGATACGCAGTATTTT. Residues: CASSLSNFPDTQYF.

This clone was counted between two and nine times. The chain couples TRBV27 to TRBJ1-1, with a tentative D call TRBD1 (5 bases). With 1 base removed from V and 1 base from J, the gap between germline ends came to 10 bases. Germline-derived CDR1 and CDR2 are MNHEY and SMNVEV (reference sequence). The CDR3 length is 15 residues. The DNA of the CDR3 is TGTGCCAGCAGTTTATGGGGCAGTTCGAACACTGAAGCTTTCTTT. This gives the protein CASSLWGSSNTEAFF.

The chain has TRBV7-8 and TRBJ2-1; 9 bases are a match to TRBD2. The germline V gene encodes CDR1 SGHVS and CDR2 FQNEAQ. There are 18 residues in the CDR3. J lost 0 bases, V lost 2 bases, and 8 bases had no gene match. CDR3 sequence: CASSLSRLAASSYNEQFF. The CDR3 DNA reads TGTGCCAGCAGCTTATCTAGACTAGCGGCCAGCTCCTACAATGAGCAGTTCTTC.

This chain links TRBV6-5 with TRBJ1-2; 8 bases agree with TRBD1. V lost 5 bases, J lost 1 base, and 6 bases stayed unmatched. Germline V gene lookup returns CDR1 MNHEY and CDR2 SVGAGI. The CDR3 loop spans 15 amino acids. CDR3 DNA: TGTGCCAGCAGTATCACAGGGGGTTTTAACTATGGCTACACCTTC. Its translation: CASSITGGFNYGYTF.

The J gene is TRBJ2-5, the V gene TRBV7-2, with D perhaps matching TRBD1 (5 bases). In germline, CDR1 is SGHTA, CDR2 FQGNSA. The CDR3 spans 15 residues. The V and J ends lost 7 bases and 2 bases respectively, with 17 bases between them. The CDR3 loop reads CASTSLGAAQETQYF. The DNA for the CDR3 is TGTGCCAGCACCTCGTTAGGGGCAGCTCAAGAGACCCAGTACTTC.

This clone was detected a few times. CDR3 sequence reads: CAIAKGGLSYGYTF. CDR3 coding DNA: TGTGCCATCGCTAAGGGGGGGCTCAGCTATGGCTACACCTTC. The rearrangement links TRBV10-3 to TRBJ1-2, with D perhaps TRBD1 (6 bases). Trimming removed 8 bases at V and 4 bases at J, with 17 bases between. The CDR3 has 14 residues. Germline CDR1 reads ENHRY; CDR2 reads SYGVKD.

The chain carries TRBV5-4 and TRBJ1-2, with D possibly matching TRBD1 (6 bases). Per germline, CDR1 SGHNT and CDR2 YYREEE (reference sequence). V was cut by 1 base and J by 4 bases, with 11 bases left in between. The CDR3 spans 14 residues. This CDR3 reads CASSLNRESYGYTF. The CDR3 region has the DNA TGTGCCAGCAGCTTGAACAGGGAGTCCTATGGCTACACCTTC.

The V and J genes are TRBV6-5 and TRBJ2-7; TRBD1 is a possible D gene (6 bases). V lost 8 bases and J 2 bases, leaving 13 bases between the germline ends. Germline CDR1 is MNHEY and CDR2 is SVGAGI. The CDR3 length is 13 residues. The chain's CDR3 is CASSDRPTYEQYF. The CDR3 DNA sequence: TGTGCCAGCTCGGACAGACCCACCTACGAGCAGTACTTC.

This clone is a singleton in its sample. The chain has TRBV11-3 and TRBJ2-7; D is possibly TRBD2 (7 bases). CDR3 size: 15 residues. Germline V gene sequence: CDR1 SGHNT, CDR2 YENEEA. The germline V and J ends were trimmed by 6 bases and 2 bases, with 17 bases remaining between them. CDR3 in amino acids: CASSPEGEGPYEQYF. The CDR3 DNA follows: TGTGCCAGCAGTCCGGAGGGGGAGGGCCCCTACGAGCAGTACTTC.

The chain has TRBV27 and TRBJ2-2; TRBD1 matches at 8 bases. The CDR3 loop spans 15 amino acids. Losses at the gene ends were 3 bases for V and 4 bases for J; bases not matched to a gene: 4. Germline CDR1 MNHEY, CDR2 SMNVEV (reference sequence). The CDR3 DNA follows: TGTGCCAGCAGTTTCGGACAGGGACGCACCGGGGAGCTGTTTTTT. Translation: CASSFGQGRTGELFF.

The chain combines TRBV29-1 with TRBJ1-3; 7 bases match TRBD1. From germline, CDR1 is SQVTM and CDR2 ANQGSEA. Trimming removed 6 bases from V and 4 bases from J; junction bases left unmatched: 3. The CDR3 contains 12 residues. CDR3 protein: CSVVTGGNTIYF. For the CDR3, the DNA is TGCAGCGTAGTGACAGGGGGAAACACCATATATTTT.

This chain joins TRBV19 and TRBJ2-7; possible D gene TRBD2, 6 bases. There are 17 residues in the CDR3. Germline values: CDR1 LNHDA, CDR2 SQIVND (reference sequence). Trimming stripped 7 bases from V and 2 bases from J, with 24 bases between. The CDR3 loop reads CASNPTGTRIRPYEQYF. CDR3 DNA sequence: TGTGCCAGTAATCCGACCGGGACTCGAATTCGCCCCTACGAGCAGTACTTC.